This T cell receptor (beta chain) was documented in a study of T cell changes during pregnancy in multiple sclerosis. The CDR3 is 19 residues long. Trimming stripped 0 bases from V and 0 bases from J, with 18 bases between. Germline V gives CDR1 LGHNA, CDR2 YNFKEQ. Here immunoSEQ multiplex PCR was the method, and the copy in TCRdb shows in-frame clones only, minus some. The table lists around 99,000 clones, just under 95% of them singletons. Material: peripheral blood, obtained in the third trimester of pregnancy. The chain recombines TRBV4-2 with TRBJ2-1; D may be TRBD1 (5 bases). This clonotype was obtained from a female donor in good health, enrolled as a control in a pregnancy study. The CDR3 nucleotides read TGTGCCAGCAGCCAAGAGCTCTACAGGTCCAGTCACTCCTACAATGAGCAGTTCTTC. Its translation: CASSQELYRSSHSYNEQFF.